Each of the 14 T cell receptor beta chains below was sequenced from the same sample in a study of T cell repertoires in cytomegalovirus infection (dated by TCRdb to about 2019). Sequencer: Illumina HiSeq 1500. In-frame beta chains were kept once TCRdb had trimmed the public reads at Q25 with fastp and called clones with MiXCR. Every distinct CDR3 protein forms one entry, paired with its most common genes and DNA. The sample table lists under 200,000 distinct CDR3 sequences, 25% to 30% of them with a count of one. The top ten clonotypes cover approximately 30% of the sample. Sequenced: PBMCs. Receptors were obtained from a human donor in good health (CMV status not recorded). Some clones in this sample may be carry-over from other donors' samples.

This sequence joins TRBV5-4 and TRBJ1-3; the D is unclear. Deletions cut 0 bases from V and 0 bases from J, with 7 bases between. Germline V gives CDR1 SGHNT, CDR2 YYREEE (reference sequence). There are 15 residues in the CDR3. CDR3 sequence (DNA): TGTGCCAGCAGCTTGGATGAACGCTCTGGAAACACCATATATTTT. This gives the protein CASSLDERSGNTIYF.

The J gene is TRBJ1-2, the V gene TRBV6-5, with 10 bases fitting TRBD1. Germline CDR1 MNHEY, CDR2 SVGAGI. Trimming removed 5 bases from V and 5 bases from J; junction bases left unmatched: 5. The CDR3 spans 14 residues. CDR3 coding DNA: TGTGCCAGCAGTAGACAGGGGGCTCGGTATGGCTACACCTTC. Amino acid sequence: CASSRQGARYGYTF.

This chain connects TRBV11-2 to TRBJ2-5; 14 positions agree with TRBD2. V lost 5 bases, J lost 4 bases, and 6 bases stayed unmatched. The CDR3 runs to 16 residues. Germline lookup yields CDR1 SGHAT and CDR2 FQNNGV. Written as DNA, the CDR3 is TGTGCCAGCAGCGGAGGACTAGCGGGGGGCCCAGAGACCCAGTACTTC. It is translated as CASSGGLAGGPETQYF.

This clonotype was seen ten or more times. This sequence joins TRBV7-8 and TRBJ2-6; no clear D gene. Trimming took 5 bases from V and 1 from J, leaving 9 bases between them. The germline CDR1 and CDR2 sequences are SGHVS and FQNEAQ. This CDR3 is built from 15 residues. CDR3 residues: CASSNSLSGANVLTF. In DNA, the CDR3 is TGTGCCAGCAGCAACAGTTTATCTGGGGCCAACGTCCTGACTTTC.

This clonotype occurred many times. The chain joins TRBV4-2 to TRBJ1-4; D unresolved. CDR3 length: 14 residues. V was trimmed by 0 bases and J by 5 bases, leaving 7 bases between them. CDR1 and CDR2 from the germline V gene are LGHNA and YNFKEQ. CDR3 coding DNA: TGTGCCAGCAGCCAAGAGGGCGGGAATGAAAAACTGTTTTTT. This codes for CASSQEGGNEKLFF.

In this sample, this clonotype turned up a few times. Germline and junction disagree at one end, which may indicate a read error. CDR3 nucleotide sequence: TGTGCCACCAGTGACCTGGGACGCTACCACTTC. Residues: CATSDLGRYHF. The chain carries TRBV24-1 and TRBJ1-2; possible D gene TRBD1, 5 bases. The CDR3 contains 11 residues. Looked up from germline, CDR1 is KGHDR and CDR2 is SFDVKD.

At least ten counts were recorded for this clonotype. CDR3 in DNA: TGTGCCAGCAGCTACCCTGCGCCCGGGACTAGCGCTCCTGTGGGGTACTTC. Its translation: CASSYPAPGTSAPVGYF. The chain has TRBV7-2 and TRBJ2-5, with 10 bases identical to TRBD2. V dropped 4 bases and J dropped 13; count of bases not matched to a gene: 21. Germline V gene lookup returns CDR1 SGHTA and CDR2 FQGNSA. The CDR3 runs 17 residues.

The V call is TRBV6-2 or TRBV6-3, the J call TRBJ2-3; D is perhaps TRBD1 (6 bases). This CDR3 has 16 amino acids. The germline gives CDR1 MNHEY, CDR2 SVGEGT. Trimming removed 7 bases at V and 0 bases at J, with 17 bases between. CDR3 residues: CASTLSTGPSTDTQYF. As DNA, the CDR3 is TGTGCCAGCACTCTATCGACAGGACCTAGCACAGATACGCAGTATTTT.

There are a few counts of this clonotype. The J gene is TRBJ2-7, the V gene TRBV6-5; 8 nucleotides align to TRBD1. V shed 5 bases, J shed 0 bases, and the junction held 6 bases outside the gene matches. The CDR3 extends over 15 amino acids. Germline V CDR1 and CDR2: MNHEY, SVGAGI. The CDR3: CASSRDRISSYEQYF. Written as DNA, the CDR3 is TGTGCCAGCAGTCGGGACAGGATTAGCTCCTACGAGCAGTACTTC.

J is TRBJ2-2 and V is TRBV6-1; TRBD1 agrees at 8 bases. The CDR3 is made up of 17 amino acids. Germline lookup yields CDR1 MNHNS and CDR2 SASEGT. The V gene end was trimmed by 7 bases and the J gene end by 0 bases; junction bases not matched to a gene: 10. The CDR3 protein is CASTRRTGTANTGELFF. CDR3 bases: TGTGCCAGCACGAGGAGGACAGGGACCGCGAACACCGGGGAGCTGTTTTTT.

V is TRBV12-3 or TRBV12-4 and J is TRBJ1-5; a weak D match, TRBD1 (6 bases). The CDR3 is 15 amino acids. The ends were cut back, 5 bases at V and 6 bases at J, with 17 bases in the middle. The CDR3 sequence is CASSPPRQGSQPQHF. The CDR3 DNA reads TGTGCCAGCAGTCCCCCCCGGCAGGGGAGTCAGCCCCAGCATTTT.

This clonotype was observed a few times. The CDR3 sequence is CSVEGQGGSSVYEQYF. In DNA form, the CDR3 reads TGCAGCGTTGAAGGGCAGGGGGGTTCTTCGGTCTACGAGCAGTACTTC. The chain combines TRBV29-1 with TRBJ2-7; a possible D gene is TRBD1 (7 bases). V lost 1 base and J 3 bases, leaving 19 bases between the germline ends. The CDR3 loop spans 16 amino acids. Germline-derived CDR1 and CDR2 are SQVTM and ANQGSEA.

This chain connects TRBV6-5 to TRBJ1-2; D not resolved. Germline CDR1 and CDR2: MNHEY and SVGAGI. This CDR3 comprises 11 residues. V gave up 9 bases and J gave up 3 bases, with 8 bases separating them. CDR3 region: CASRSYYGYTF. Here the CDR3 DNA reads TGTGCCAGTAGGAGTTACTATGGCTACACCTTC.

CDR3 residues: CASSSQQGLQLFF. DNA for the CDR3: TGTGCCAGCAGTTCCCAACAGGGGCTACAACTGTTTTTT. The chain has TRBV6-2 or TRBV6-3 and TRBJ1-4, with 7 bases matching TRBD1. This CDR3 contains 13 residues. Unmatched junction bases numbered 8, after V lost 4 bases and J lost 12 bases. Germline CDR1 is MNHEY and CDR2 is SVGEGT.